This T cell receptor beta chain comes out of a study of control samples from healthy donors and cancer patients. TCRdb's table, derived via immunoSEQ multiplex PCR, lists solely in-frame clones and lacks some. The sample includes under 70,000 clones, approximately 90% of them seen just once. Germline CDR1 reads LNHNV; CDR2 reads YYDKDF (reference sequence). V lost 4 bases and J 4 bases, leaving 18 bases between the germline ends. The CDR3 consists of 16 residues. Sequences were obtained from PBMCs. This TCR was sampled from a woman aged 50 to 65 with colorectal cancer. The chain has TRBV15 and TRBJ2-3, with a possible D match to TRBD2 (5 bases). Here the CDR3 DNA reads TGTGCCACCAGCAATAGCCCCCCGGGGATCGCAGATACGCAGTATTTT. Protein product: CATSNSPPGIADTQYF.